This note documents a single T cell receptor (beta chain) sequence. The antigen is not known. Sampling of alopecia areata patients yielded lesional scalp punch biopsies as well as peripheral blood. This sample stems from a study of CD8+ T cells in alopecia areata. Study as a whole: For 6 to 18 months, tofacitinib was taken, and 6 months off drug followed. Study-level findings and limits: Sequence data from scalp samples additionally include resident alphabeta T cells of normal skin.

In each case, RNA was isolated and then reverse transcribed into cDNA as the sequencing template. Repertoires were generated with immunoSEQ multiplex PCR, while TCRdb's copy carries only in-frame clones and drops some. This repertoire shows over 85,000 clones, around 44% found once; its top ten account for under 0.9%. This receptor was identified in a human donor with alopecia areata. What was sequenced was CD4+ T cells sorted from blood.

The CDR3: CSVEPTGGLGETQYF. The CDR3 region has the DNA TGCAGCGTTGAGCCGACAGGGGGGCTGGGGGAGACCCAGTACTTC. The chain combines TRBV29-1 with TRBJ2-5, with 9 positions matching TRBD1. This CDR3 has 15 amino acids. J was trimmed by 5 bases and V by 3 bases; bases with no gene match: 10. In germline, CDR1 is SQVTM, CDR2 ANQGSEA.